The T cell receptor (beta chain) described here comes from a study of blood T cell repertoires in COVID-19. Germline trimming cut 1 base from V and 1 base from J; bases unmatched to any gene: 7. CDR3 length equals 16 residues. CDR1 is SQVTM and CDR2 is ANQGSEA in the germline V gene. Clones were sequenced by immunoSEQ multiplex PCR, and TCRdb holds only the in-frame ones, with some missing. The table records 350,000 to 450,000 clones, 70% to 90% of them present only once. The sample taken for sequencing was peripheral blood. The TCR comes from a woman aged 60-70 years with COVID-19, enrolled during active disease. The chain joins TRBV29-1 to TRBJ2-1; 7 bases align to TRBD1. DNA for the CDR3: TGCAGCGTTGAAGTACGACAGGGAGTGTCCTACAATGAGCAGTTCTTC. Its translation is CSVEVRQGVSYNEQFF.